The clone carrying this T cell receptor (beta chain) has ten or more counts. Its antigen is currently unknown. This sample is drawn from a study of glioma-infiltrating T cells. Points from the study as a whole: Non-neoplastic patients had below-expected tissue-blood divergence, while all gliomas exceeded expectation. Very few CDR3 sequences were shared between tissue and blood.

TCR alpha and beta CDR3 regions were amplified from RNA using iRepertoire nested multiplex PCR. For one-step reverse transcription and amplification, about 90-450 ng of tissue mRNA or PBMC total RNA was used. In TCRdb, the multiplex PCR reads were re-called with MiXCR into one record per CDR3 protein. The data contain 90,000 to 100,000 distinct CDR3 sequences, around 40% of them singletons. Sequenced sample: glioma tissue, nonneoplastic brain tissue, or PBMCs (not recorded which). The TCR comes from a human donor with low-grade glioma or glioblastoma, undergoing nonglioma brain surgery, or in good health (not recorded which).

The CDR3 nucleotides are TGTGCCAGCAGTTGCCATGACAGGGGGCGACCTTATAATTCACCCCTCCACTTT. It specifies CASSCHDRGRPYNSPLHF. The genes are TRBV6-1 and TRBJ1-6; 10 bases align to TRBD1. Germline CDR1 MNHNS, CDR2 SASEGT. V was pared by 5 bases and J by 4 bases, with 11 bases of the junction left unmatched. This CDR3 is built from 18 residues.